The entry below gives a single TCR beta chain sequence along with its context. Clones were read by immunoSEQ multiplex PCR, and TCRdb kept only the in-frame ones, dropping some. The data hold about 140,000 clones, with about four fifths observed a single time. This entry is derived from a study of blood T cell repertoires in COVID-19. The CDR3 spans 15 residues. V gave up 5 bases and J gave up 5 bases; unmatched junction bases: 9. Per germline, CDR1 SGHNT and CDR2 YENEEA. V is TRBV11-3 and J is TRBJ2-7; 10 nucleotides agree with TRBD1. Material for sequencing was PBMCs or T cells enriched from blood (not recorded which). This clonotype was sampled from a man in his forties with acute COVID-19. DNA for the CDR3: TGTGCCAGCAGCCGCGAGGGACAGGGGTCCCACGAGCAGTACTTC. Protein sequence: CASSREGQGSHEQYF.